The rows below give T cell receptor beta chains drawn from one sample of a study of memory CD4+ T cells and cytomegalovirus serostatus. Clones were read by immunoSEQ multiplex PCR, and TCRdb kept only the in-frame ones, dropping some. Found here are around 33,000 clones, about 75% of them singletons; the top ten hold roughly 0.65%. Sequences were obtained from memory CD4+ T cells from blood. The receptors were gathered from an adult in good health and CMV-seronegative. Some clones in this sample may be carry-over from other donors' samples. Both conserved end residues are part of each CDR3. The D gene is left open where the match is weak. Size values are once, few and many counts, or a class for expanded clones, and some rows have none.

.	TRBV5-1	.	TRBJ2-5	TGCGCCAGCAGCCCCACGGGGCACCAAGAGACCCAGTACTTC	CASSPTGHQETQYF
.	TRBV5-1	TRBD2	TRBJ2-5	TGCGCCAGCAGCTTCGGGACTATCAAACAAGAGACCCAGTACTTC	CASSFGTIKQETQYF
.	TRBV11-2	.	TRBJ1-6	TGTGCCAGCAGCTCTCACCCGATCGCATCCGATAATTCACCCCTCCACTTT	CASSSHPIASDNSPLHF
few	TRBV10-1	TRBD1	TRBJ1-6	TGCGCCAGCAGTCCGGACAGGAATTCACCCCTCCACTTT	CASSPDRNSPLHF
.	TRBV30	.	TRBJ2-7	TGTGCCTGGAGTGTTATATTTGGGGGCTACGAGCAGTACTTC	CAWSVIFGGYEQYF
.	TRBV30	.	TRBJ1-2	TGTGCCTGGAGTGGTTCGGTCGCCCTTTATGGCTACACCTTC	CAWSGSVALYGYTF
.	TRBV6-6	.	TRBJ1-2	TGTGCCAGCAGCCGCCGGGACCTAGGCTATGGCTACACCTTC	CASSRRDLGYGYTF
few	TRBV5-6	TRBD1	TRBJ1-2	TGTGCCAGCAGCTTGGGGGCCCAGGACAGGCCATATGGCTACACCTTC	CASSLGAQDRPYGYTF
.	TRBV25-1	.	TRBJ1-4	TGTGCCAGCAGTTATTCGGGGAAGGAAAAACTGTTTTTT	CASSYSGKEKLFF
once	TRBV6-1	.	TRBJ1-1	TGTGCCAGCAGTGAAAGCAGCCGCCCAGGGCTTACTGAAGCTTTCTTT	CASSESSRPGLTEAFF
.	TRBV4-1	TRBD1	TRBJ1-4	TGCGCCAGCAGCCTCGTCGACAGGGGAACTGAAAAACTGTTTTTT	CASSLVDRGTEKLFF
.	TRBV9	.	TRBJ2-2	TGTGCCAGCAGCGTAGCGGCTAGCCTTACCGGGGAGCTGTTTTTT	CASSVAASLTGELFF
few	TRBV28	.	TRBJ1-5	TGTGCCAGCGCCCAGGGGATTGGTCAGCCCCAGCATTTT	CASAQGIGQPQHF
.	TRBV30	.	TRBJ2-1	TGTGCCTGGAGGAACAGGGTCCGCCCCTACAATGAGCAGTTCTTC	CAWRNRVRPYNEQFF
.	TRBV2	.	TRBJ1-6	TGTGCCAGCAGTACCAGGGTAGCCCTCCACTTT	CASSTRVALHF
.	TRBV5-5	.	TRBJ1-3	TGTGCCAGCAGCTTGGACAGGCCGTTCTCTGGAAACACCATATATTTT	CASSLDRPFSGNTIYF